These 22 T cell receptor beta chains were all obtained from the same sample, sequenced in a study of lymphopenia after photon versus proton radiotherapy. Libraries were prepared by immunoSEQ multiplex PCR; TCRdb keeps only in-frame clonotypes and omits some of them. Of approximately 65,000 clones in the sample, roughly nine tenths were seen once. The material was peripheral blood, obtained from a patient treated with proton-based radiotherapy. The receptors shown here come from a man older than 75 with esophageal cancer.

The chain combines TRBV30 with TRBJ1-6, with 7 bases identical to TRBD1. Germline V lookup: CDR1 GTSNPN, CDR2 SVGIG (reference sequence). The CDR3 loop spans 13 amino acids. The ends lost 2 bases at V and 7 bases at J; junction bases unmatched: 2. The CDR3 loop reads CAWSTGANSPLHF. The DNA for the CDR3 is TGTGCCTGGAGTACAGGGGCAAATTCACCCCTCCACTTT. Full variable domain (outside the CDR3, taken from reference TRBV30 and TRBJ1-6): SQTIHQWPATLVQPVGSPLSLECTVEGTSNPNLYWYRQAAGRGLQLLFYSVGIGQISSEVPQNLSASRPQDRQFILSSKKLLLSDSGFYLCAWSTGANSPLHFGNGTRLTVT.

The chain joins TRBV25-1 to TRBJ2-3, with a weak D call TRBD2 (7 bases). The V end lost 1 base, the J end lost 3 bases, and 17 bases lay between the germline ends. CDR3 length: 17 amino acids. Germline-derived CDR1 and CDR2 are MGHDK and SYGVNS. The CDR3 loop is CASSEWGGGAGTDTQYF. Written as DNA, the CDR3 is TGTGCCAGCAGTGAATGGGGCGGGGGCGCGGGGACAGATACGCAGTATTTT.

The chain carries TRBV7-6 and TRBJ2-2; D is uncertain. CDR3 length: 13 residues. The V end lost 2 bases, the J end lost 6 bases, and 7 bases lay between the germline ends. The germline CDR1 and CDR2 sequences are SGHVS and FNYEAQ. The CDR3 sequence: CASSLRASGELFF. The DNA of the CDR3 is TGTGCCAGCAGCTTACGGGCATCCGGGGAGCTGTTTTTT.

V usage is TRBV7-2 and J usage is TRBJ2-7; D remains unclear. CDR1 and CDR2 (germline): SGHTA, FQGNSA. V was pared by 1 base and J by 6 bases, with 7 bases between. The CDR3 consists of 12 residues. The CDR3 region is CASSLDWGEQYF. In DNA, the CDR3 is TGTGCCAGCAGCTTAGATTGGGGCGAGCAGTACTTC.

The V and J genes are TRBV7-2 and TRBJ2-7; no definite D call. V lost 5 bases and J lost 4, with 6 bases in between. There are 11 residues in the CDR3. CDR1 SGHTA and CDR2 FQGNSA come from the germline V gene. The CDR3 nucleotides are TGTGCCAGCAGCACCTCTTACGAGCAGTACTTC. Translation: CASSTSYEQYF. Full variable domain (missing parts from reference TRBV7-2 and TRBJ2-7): GAGVSQSPSNKVTEKGKDVELRCDPISGHTALYWYRQSLGQGLEFLIYFQGNSAPDKSGLPSDRFSAERTGGSVSTLTIQRTQQEDSAVYLCASSTSYEQYFGPGTRLTVT.

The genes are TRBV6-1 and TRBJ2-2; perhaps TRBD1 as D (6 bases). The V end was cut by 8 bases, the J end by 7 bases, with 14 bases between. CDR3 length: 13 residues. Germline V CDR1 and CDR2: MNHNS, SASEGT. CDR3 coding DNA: TGTGCCAGCTTCAGGGGATCGCTCGGGGAGCTGTTTTTT. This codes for CASFRGSLGELFF.

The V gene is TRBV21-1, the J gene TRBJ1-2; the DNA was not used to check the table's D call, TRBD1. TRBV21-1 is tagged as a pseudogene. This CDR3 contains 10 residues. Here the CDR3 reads CASSKQGYTF. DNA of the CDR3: TGTGCCAGCAGCAAACAGGGCTACACCTTC.

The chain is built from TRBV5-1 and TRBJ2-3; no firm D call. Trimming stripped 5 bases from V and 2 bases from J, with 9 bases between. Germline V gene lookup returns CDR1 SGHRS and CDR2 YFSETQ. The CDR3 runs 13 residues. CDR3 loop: CASREGPTDTQYF. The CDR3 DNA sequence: TGCGCCAGCAGGGAAGGGCCCACAGATACGCAGTATTTT.

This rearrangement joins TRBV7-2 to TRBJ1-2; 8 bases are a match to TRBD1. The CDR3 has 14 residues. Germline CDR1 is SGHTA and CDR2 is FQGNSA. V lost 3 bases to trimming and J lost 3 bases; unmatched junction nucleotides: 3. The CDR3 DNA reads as TGTGCCAGCAGCTTGGCACAGGGGGACTATGGCTACACCTTC. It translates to CASSLAQGDYGYTF.

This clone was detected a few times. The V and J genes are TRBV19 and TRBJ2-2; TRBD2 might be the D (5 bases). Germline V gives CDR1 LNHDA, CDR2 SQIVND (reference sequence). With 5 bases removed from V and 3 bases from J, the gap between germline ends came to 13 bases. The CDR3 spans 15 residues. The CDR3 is CASSGVRADTGELFF. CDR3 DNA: TGTGCCAGTAGTGGGGTCAGAGCGGACACCGGGGAGCTGTTTTTT.

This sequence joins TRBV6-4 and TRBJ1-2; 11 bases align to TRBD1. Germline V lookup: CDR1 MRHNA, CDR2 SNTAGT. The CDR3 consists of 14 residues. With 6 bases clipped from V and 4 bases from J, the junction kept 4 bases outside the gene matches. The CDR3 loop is CASSPGQGGYGYTF. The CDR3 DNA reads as TGTGCCAGCAGCCCGGGACAGGGGGGCTATGGCTACACCTTC.

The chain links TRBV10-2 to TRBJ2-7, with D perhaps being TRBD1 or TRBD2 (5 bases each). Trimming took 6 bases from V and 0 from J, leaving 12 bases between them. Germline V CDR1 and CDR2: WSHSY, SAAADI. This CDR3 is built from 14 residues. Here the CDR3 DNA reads TGCGCCAGCAGATTGGGACGTAACTCCTACGAGCAGTACTTC. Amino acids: CASRLGRNSYEQYF.

The CDR3 protein is CASSLGSGPYEQYF. CDR3 DNA: TGCGCCAGCAGCTTGGGTTCAGGTCCGTACGAGCAGTACTTC. The V and J genes are TRBV5-1 and TRBJ2-7; D is unclear. The germline CDR1 and CDR2 sequences are SGHRS and YFSETQ. Deletions cut 0 bases from V and 4 bases from J, with 11 bases between. This CDR3 is 14 amino acids long. The full variable domain, rest sourced from reference TRBV5-1 and TRBJ2-7, is KAGVTQTPRYLIKTRGQQVTLSCSPISGHRSVSWYQQTPGQGLQFLFEYFSETQRNKGNFPGRFSGRQFSNSRSEMNVSTLELGDSALYLCASSLGSGPYEQYFGPGTRLTVT.

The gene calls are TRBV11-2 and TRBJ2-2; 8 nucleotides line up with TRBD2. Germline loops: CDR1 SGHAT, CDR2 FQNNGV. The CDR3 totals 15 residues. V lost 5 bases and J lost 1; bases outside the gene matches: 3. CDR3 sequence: CASSRAGVNTGELFF. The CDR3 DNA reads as TGTGCCAGCAGCCGAGCGGGAGTGAACACCGGGGAGCTGTTTTTT.

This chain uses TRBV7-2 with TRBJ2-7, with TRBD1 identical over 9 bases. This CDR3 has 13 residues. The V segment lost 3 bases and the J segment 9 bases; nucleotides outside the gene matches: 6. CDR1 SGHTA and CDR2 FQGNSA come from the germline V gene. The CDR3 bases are TGTGCCAGCAGCTTTTCCGGGACAGGGTGGCAGTACTTC. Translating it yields CASSFSGTGWQYF.

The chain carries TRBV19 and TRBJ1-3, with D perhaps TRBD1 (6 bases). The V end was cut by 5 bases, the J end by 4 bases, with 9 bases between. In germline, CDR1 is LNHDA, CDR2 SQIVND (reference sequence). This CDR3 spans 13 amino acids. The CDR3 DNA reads TGTGCCAGTAGTGGACAGTCGGGAAACACCATATATTTT. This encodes CASSGQSGNTIYF.

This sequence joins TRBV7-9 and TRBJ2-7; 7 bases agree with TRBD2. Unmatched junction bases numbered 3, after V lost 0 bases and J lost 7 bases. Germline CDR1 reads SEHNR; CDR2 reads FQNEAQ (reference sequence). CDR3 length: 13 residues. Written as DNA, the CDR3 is TGTGCCAGCAGCTTAGCGGCCGGGGGGGAGCAGTACTTC. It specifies CASSLAAGGEQYF.

Here the CDR3 DNA reads TGTGCCAGCAGCTCACGACTAGCGGGATTCCTGAGCTCCTACGAGCAGTACTTC. Residues: CASSSRLAGFLSSYEQYF. The gene calls are TRBV13 and TRBJ2-7, with 11 bases matching TRBD2. Germline V gene lookup returns CDR1 PRHDT and CDR2 FYEKMQ (reference sequence). The V and J ends lost 4 bases and 0 bases, in that order; junction bases with no gene match: 11. The CDR3 is 18 amino acids. Full variable domain (rest looked up from reference TRBV13 and TRBJ2-7): AAGVIQSPRHLIKEKRETATLKCYPIPRHDTVYWYQQGPGQDPQFLISFYEKMQSDKGSIPDRFSAQQFSDYHSELNMSSLELGDSALYFCASSSRLAGFLSSYEQYFGPGTRLTVT.

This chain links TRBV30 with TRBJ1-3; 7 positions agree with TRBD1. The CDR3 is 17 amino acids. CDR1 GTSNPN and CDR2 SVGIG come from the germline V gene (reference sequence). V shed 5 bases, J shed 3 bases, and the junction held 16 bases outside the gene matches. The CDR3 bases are TGTGCCTGGCGCAGTCCCGGGACAGCAAAAAATGGAAACACCATATATTTT. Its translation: CAWRSPGTAKNGNTIYF. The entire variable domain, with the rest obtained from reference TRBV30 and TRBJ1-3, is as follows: SQTIHQWPATLVQPVGSPLSLECTVEGTSNPNLYWYRQAAGRGLQLLFYSVGIGQISSEVPQNLSASRPQDRQFILSSKKLLLSDSGFYLCAWRSPGTAKNGNTIYFGEGSWLTVV.

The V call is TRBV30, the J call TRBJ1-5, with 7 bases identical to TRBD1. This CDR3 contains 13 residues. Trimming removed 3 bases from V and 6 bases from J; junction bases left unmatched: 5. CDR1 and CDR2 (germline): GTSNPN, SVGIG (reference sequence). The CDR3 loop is CAWSGTGVQPQHF. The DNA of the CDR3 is TGTGCCTGGAGCGGCACAGGGGTTCAGCCCCAGCATTTT. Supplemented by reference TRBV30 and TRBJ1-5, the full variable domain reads SQTIHQWPATLVQPVGSPLSLECTVEGTSNPNLYWYRQAAGRGLQLLFYSVGIGQISSEVPQNLSASRPQDRQFILSSKKLLLSDSGFYLCAWSGTGVQPQHFGDGTRLSIL.

The CDR3 loop is CASSLPPTGGRETQYF. CDR3 DNA sequence: TGTGCCAGCAGCTTACCGCCGACAGGGGGCCGTGAGACCCAGTACTTC. This chain connects TRBV5-4 to TRBJ2-5; the match to TRBD1 covers 10 bases. Germline V gives CDR1 SGHNT, CDR2 YYREEE (reference sequence). Trimming at V came to 2 bases and at J to 5 bases, leaving 9 bases not matched to a gene. The CDR3 covers 16 residues.

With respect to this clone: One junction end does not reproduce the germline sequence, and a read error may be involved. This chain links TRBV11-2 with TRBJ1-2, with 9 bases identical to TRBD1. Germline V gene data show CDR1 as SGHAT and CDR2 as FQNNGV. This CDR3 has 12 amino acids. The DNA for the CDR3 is TGTGCCAGCAGCCGGGACAGGGTGGATCTACACTTC. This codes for CASSRDRVDLHF.